These 6 T cell receptor beta chains share one sample of origin, sequenced in a study of shared T cell receptors in the human thymus. Assay used: immunoSEQ multiplex PCR; TCRdb lists only in-frame clones, some missing. The table includes 450,000 to 650,000 clones, approximately 80% detected once. These same data were also listed under a study on human thymus T cells.

Sequenced input: thymocytes. All receptors derive from a boy in the first two years of life with a congenital heart defect.

The chain's CDR3 is CANPRPQGDNEKLFF. The CDR3 nucleotides read TGTGCCAACCCCCGGCCCCAGGGGGATAATGAAAAACTGTTTTTT. The chain combines TRBV5-4 with TRBJ1-4; 7 nucleotides align to TRBD1. The V gene's germline CDR1 is SGHNT and CDR2 YYREEE (reference sequence). This CDR3 region has 15 residues. V trimming: 9 bases; J trimming: 4 bases; junction bases outside the gene matches: 12.

The table lists this clone with a count of one. The junction departs from germline at one end; a sequencing error may be responsible. V is TRBV28 and J is TRBJ2-7; D gene unclear. CDR3 length: 14 amino acids. Germline CDR1 and CDR2: MDHEN and SYDVKM. As DNA, the CDR3 is TGTGCCAGCAGTTCGCGGTGGCACCCCTACGGGCAGTACTTC. Amino acids: CASSSRWHPYGQYF.

The genes are TRBV18 and TRBJ2-1; maybe TRBD1 (5 bases). Trimming removed 3 bases at V and 7 bases at J, with 19 bases between. The V gene's germline CDR1 is KGHSH and CDR2 LQKENI. The CDR3 is 16 residues long. CDR3 region: CASSPKTDPDWNEQFF. DNA for the CDR3: TGTGCCAGCTCACCTAAGACAGATCCTGACTGGAATGAGCAGTTCTTC.

The chain joins TRBV2 to TRBJ2-4; D is unclear. Trimming removed 2 bases at V and 0 bases at J, with 17 bases between. This CDR3 has 18 residues. Germline V lookup: CDR1 SNHLY, CDR2 FYNNEI. CDR3 nucleotide sequence: TGTGCCAGCAGTGAACCCCTCCTCGACTTTCTAGCCAAAAACATTCAGTACTTC. This codes for CASSEPLLDFLAKNIQYF.

J is TRBJ2-3 and V is TRBV6-4; 7 nucleotides agree with TRBD2. V shed 4 bases and J 4 bases; nucleotides not matched to a gene: 8. This CDR3 has 15 amino acids. Germline V gene data show CDR1 as MRHNA and CDR2 as SNTAGT. The chain's CDR3 is CASSGTGGGPDTQYF. The CDR3 DNA sequence: TGTGCCAGCAGTGGAACCGGGGGAGGGCCAGATACGCAGTATTTT.

The rearrangement links TRBV5-1 to TRBJ2-7; 12 bases agree with TRBD2. CDR3 length: 15 residues. J was trimmed by 3 bases and V by 0 bases; bases with no gene match: 1. Germline-derived CDR1 and CDR2 are SGHRS and YFSETQ. The CDR3 nucleotides are TGCGCCAGCAGCTTGGGGACTAGCGGGATCTACGAGCAGTACTTC. This sequence encodes CASSLGTSGIYEQYF.